This is a list of T cell receptor beta chains from one sample in a study of regulatory T cells in long-lasting Graves disease. TCRdb re-derived calls from the multiplex PCR reads in MiXCR, one entry per CDR3 protein. This table holds about 470,000 distinct CDR3 sequences, under 15% found once. These same records also appear under a second study, on T cells in Graves' hyperthyroidism and ophthalmopathy.

Sequencing used peripheral blood mononuclear cells (PBMCs), obtained at new diagnosis, from a patient treated with antithyroid drugs. The receptors derive from a woman in her twenties or thirties with Graves disease. Both conserved end residues are part of each CDR3. Fields, in order: V gene, J gene, clone size, D gene, CDR3 protein, CDR3 DNA. D genes are given only for firm matches. Size is stated for part of the rows, as once, few or many counts, or as a class when the clone is expanded.

v_gene: TRBV5-6; j_gene: TRBJ2-2; abundance: many; d_gene: .; CDR3aa: CASTGLSNTGELFF; CDR3nt: TGTGCCAGCACCGGACTGTCGAACACCGGGGAGCTGTTTTTT
v_gene: TRBV7-7; j_gene: TRBJ2-3; abundance: few; d_gene: .; CDR3aa: CASSSSWTPVLDTQYF; CDR3nt: TGTGCCAGCAGCTCCTCCTGGACACCCGTTTTAGATACGCAGTATTTT
v_gene: TRBV6-2/TRBV6-3; j_gene: TRBJ2-2; abundance: few; d_gene: .; CDR3aa: CASSYPPARENTGELFF; CDR3nt: TGTGCCAGCAGTTACCCCCCAGCCAGGGAGAACACCGGGGAGCTGTTTTTT
v_gene: TRBV4-1; j_gene: TRBJ2-1; abundance: .; d_gene: TRBD2; CDR3aa: CASSQEGEGLKNEQFF; CDR3nt: TGCGCCAGCAGCCAAGAGGGGGAGGGACTCAAAAATGAGCAGTTCTTC
v_gene: TRBV18; j_gene: TRBJ2-1; abundance: many; d_gene: .; CDR3aa: CASSRQGGSYNEQFF; CDR3nt: TGTGCCAGCTCACGACAGGGAGGGTCCTACAATGAGCAGTTCTTC
v_gene: TRBV20-1; j_gene: TRBJ2-5; abundance: many; d_gene: TRBD2; CDR3aa: CSASRDGRKETQYF; CDR3nt: TGCAGTGCGAGCCGGGACGGGAGGAAAGAGACCCAGTACTTC
v_gene: TRBV20-1; j_gene: TRBJ2-1; abundance: many; d_gene: TRBD1; CDR3aa: CSAPGSDRVQPEQFF; CDR3nt: TGCAGTGCCCCAGGCTCGGACAGGGTGCAGCCTGAGCAGTTCTTC
v_gene: TRBV6-2/TRBV6-3; j_gene: TRBJ2-1; abundance: few; d_gene: TRBD2; CDR3aa: CASSLRGTSGRNEQFF; CDR3nt: TGTGCCAGCAGCCTTAGGGGGACTAGCGGGAGGAATGAGCAGTTCTTC
v_gene: TRBV18; j_gene: TRBJ2-3; abundance: many; d_gene: .; CDR3aa: CASSRSWDTQYF; CDR3nt: TGTGCCAGCTCACGGTCGTGGGACACGCAGTATTTT
v_gene: TRBV5-1; j_gene: TRBJ2-7; abundance: .; d_gene: .; CDR3aa: CASSFAAEYEQYF; CDR3nt: TGCGCCAGCAGCTTTGCGGCGGAATACGAGCAGTACTTC
v_gene: TRBV4-1; j_gene: TRBJ2-5; abundance: .; d_gene: .; CDR3aa: CASSHDTPKTQYF; CDR3nt: TGCGCCAGCAGCCACGATACCCCAAAGACCCAGTACTTC
v_gene: TRBV20-1; j_gene: TRBJ2-2; abundance: few; d_gene: TRBD1; CDR3aa: CSVTNRGDNTGELFF; CDR3nt: TGCAGTGTTACGAACAGGGGGGATAACACCGGGGAGCTGTTTTTT
v_gene: TRBV6-1; j_gene: TRBJ2-7; abundance: many; d_gene: TRBD2; CDR3aa: CASSEVAGSSYEQYF; CDR3nt: TGTGCCAGCAGTGAGGTAGCGGGGAGCTCCTACGAGCAGTACTTC
v_gene: TRBV3-1; j_gene: TRBJ2-1; abundance: few; d_gene: TRBD2; CDR3aa: CASSQGSGAYNEQFF; CDR3nt: TGTGCCAGCAGCCAAGGGAGCGGGGCCTACAATGAGCAGTTCTTC
v_gene: TRBV4-2; j_gene: TRBJ2-2; abundance: few; d_gene: TRBD1; CDR3aa: CASSPTGGGGTGELFF; CDR3nt: TGTGCCAGCAGCCCCACAGGGGGTGGGGGCACCGGGGAGCTGTTTTTT
v_gene: TRBV2; j_gene: TRBJ2-3; abundance: many; d_gene: TRBD2; CDR3aa: CASRSLAGTRGTDTQYF; CDR3nt: TGTGCCAGCAGGTCCCTGGCCGGGACTAGGGGCACAGATACGCAGTATTTT
v_gene: TRBV11-2; j_gene: TRBJ1-1; abundance: many; d_gene: .; CDR3aa: CASSLALGRTPEAFF; CDR3nt: TGTGCCAGCAGCTTAGCCCTCGGACGAACCCCTGAAGCTTTCTTT
v_gene: TRBV4-1; j_gene: TRBJ2-7; abundance: .; d_gene: .; CDR3aa: CTSSQEWRGAYEQYF; CDR3nt: TGCACCAGCAGCCAAGAATGGCGTGGCGCATACGAGCAGTACTTC
v_gene: TRBV10-2; j_gene: TRBJ2-3; abundance: .; d_gene: TRBD2; CDR3aa: CASTSGTSGVTDTQYF; CDR3nt: TGCGCCAGCACCTCCGGGACTAGCGGGGTCACAGATACGCAGTATTTT
v_gene: TRBV29-1; j_gene: TRBJ2-7; abundance: few; d_gene: .; CDR3aa: CSVETATRSSYEQYF; CDR3nt: TGCAGCGTGGAGACAGCGACCAGGAGCTCCTACGAGCAGTACTTC
v_gene: TRBV6-1; j_gene: TRBJ2-7; abundance: .; d_gene: TRBD1; CDR3aa: CAIRGQLPYEQYF; CDR3nt: TGTGCCATTAGGGGACAGCTTCCCTACGAGCAGTACTTC
v_gene: TRBV7-2; j_gene: TRBJ2-7; abundance: .; d_gene: TRBD2; CDR3aa: CASRTSGSREQYF; CDR3nt: TGTGCCAGCAGAACTAGCGGGAGTCGAGAGCAGTACTTC
v_gene: TRBV20-1; j_gene: TRBJ2-7; abundance: .; d_gene: TRBD1; CDR3aa: CSASHRGSSYEQYF; CDR3nt: TGCAGTGCTAGCCACAGGGGGAGTTCCTACGAGCAGTACTTC
v_gene: TRBV27; j_gene: TRBJ2-7; abundance: many; d_gene: TRBD1; CDR3aa: CASSDRDRVYEQYF; CDR3nt: TGTGCCAGCAGTGACCGGGACAGGGTCTACGAGCAGTACTTC
v_gene: TRBV5-1; j_gene: TRBJ2-1; abundance: many; d_gene: .; CDR3aa: CASSLKREPNNEQFF; CDR3nt: TGCGCCAGCAGCCTAAAGAGGGAGCCCAACAATGAGCAGTTCTTC
v_gene: TRBV27; j_gene: TRBJ2-1; abundance: many; d_gene: TRBD2; CDR3aa: CASSSGTSGSSSYNEQFF; CDR3nt: TGTGCCAGCAGTTCCGGGACTAGCGGGAGTTCCTCTTACAATGAGCAGTTCTTC
v_gene: TRBV28; j_gene: TRBJ2-1; abundance: many; d_gene: .; CDR3aa: CASRPPFGPSGQFF; CDR3nt: TGTGCCAGCAGACCTCCTTTCGGGCCCTCGGGACAGTTCTTC
v_gene: TRBV12-3/TRBV12-4; j_gene: TRBJ2-1; abundance: many; d_gene: TRBD2; CDR3aa: CASSFGLAGGDATYNEQFF; CDR3nt: TGTGCCAGCAGCTTTGGACTAGCGGGAGGCGATGCCACCTACAATGAGCAGTTCTTC
v_gene: TRBV30; j_gene: TRBJ1-5; abundance: many; d_gene: .; CDR3aa: CAWSPQEDQPQHF; CDR3nt: TGTGCCTGGAGCCCTCAGGAAGATCAGCCCCAGCATTTT
v_gene: TRBV4-1; j_gene: TRBJ2-2; abundance: .; d_gene: .; CDR3aa: CASSQDRLHPGELFF; CDR3nt: TGCGCCAGCAGCCAAGATCGGCTACACCCCGGGGAGCTGTTTTTT
v_gene: TRBV6-2/TRBV6-3; j_gene: TRBJ2-7; abundance: many; d_gene: TRBD2; CDR3aa: CASTPRGGGRHEQYF; CDR3nt: TGTGCCAGCACCCCCCGGGGGGGAGGTAGGCACGAGCAGTACTTC
v_gene: TRBV7-2; j_gene: TRBJ2-7; abundance: many; d_gene: .; CDR3aa: CASMGFRQGNYEQYF; CDR3nt: TGTGCCAGCATGGGGTTTCGGCAGGGAAACTACGAGCAGTACTTC
v_gene: TRBV2; j_gene: TRBJ2-4; abundance: few; d_gene: .; CDR3aa: CASRGRVAKNIQYF; CDR3nt: TGTGCCAGCAGAGGGAGAGTAGCCAAAAACATTCAGTACTTC
v_gene: TRBV2; j_gene: TRBJ1-2; abundance: many; d_gene: .; CDR3aa: CASSEEYGGIANYGYTF; CDR3nt: TGTGCCAGCAGTGAAGAGTACGGGGGAATAGCTAACTATGGCTACACCTTC
v_gene: TRBV19; j_gene: TRBJ2-2; abundance: .; d_gene: .; CDR3aa: CASSTLGGANTGELFF; CDR3nt: TGTGCCAGTAGTACCCTAGGAGGGGCGAACACCGGGGAGCTGTTTTTT
v_gene: TRBV7-8; j_gene: TRBJ2-3; abundance: many; d_gene: TRBD2; CDR3aa: CASRAGAGTDTQYF; CDR3nt: TGTGCCAGCAGAGCGGGAGCTGGCACAGATACGCAGTATTTT
v_gene: TRBV11-1; j_gene: TRBJ1-2; abundance: few; d_gene: TRBD1; CDR3aa: CASSLGGQLNGYTF; CDR3nt: TGTGCCAGCAGCTTAGGGGGACAGCTGAATGGCTACACCTTC
v_gene: TRBV20-1; j_gene: TRBJ2-1; abundance: many; d_gene: .; CDR3aa: CSATTAVPEKSDNEQFF; CDR3nt: TGCAGTGCTACGACCGCGGTTCCGGAAAAATCCGATAATGAGCAGTTCTTC
v_gene: TRBV19; j_gene: TRBJ1-4; abundance: .; d_gene: TRBD1; CDR3aa: CASSMPRTGGAGEKLFF; CDR3nt: TGTGCCAGTAGTATGCCACGGACAGGCGGCGCCGGTGAAAAACTGTTTTTT
v_gene: TRBV12-5; j_gene: TRBJ2-7; abundance: .; d_gene: .; CDR3aa: CASEGQVENPYEQYF; CDR3nt: TGTGCTAGTGAGGGGCAGGTCGAAAATCCCTACGAGCAGTACTTC
v_gene: TRBV7-6; j_gene: TRBJ2-1; abundance: few; d_gene: TRBD2; CDR3aa: CASGHISGSLYNEQFF; CDR3nt: TGTGCCAGCGGTCACATCAGCGGGAGCCTCTACAATGAGCAGTTCTTC
v_gene: TRBV12-3/TRBV12-4; j_gene: TRBJ2-5; abundance: many; d_gene: .; CDR3aa: CASSFSQLQETQYF; CDR3nt: TGTGCCAGCAGTTTTTCACAGCTGCAAGAGACCCAGTACTTC
v_gene: TRBV29-1; j_gene: TRBJ2-7; abundance: few; d_gene: .; CDR3aa: CSVRQLSGEGSYEQYF; CDR3nt: TGCAGCGTCCGACAACTCTCAGGGGAGGGGAGCTACGAGCAGTACTTC
v_gene: TRBV20-1; j_gene: TRBJ2-5; abundance: .; d_gene: TRBD2; CDR3aa: CSAVGTSAYNEQYF; CDR3nt: TGCAGTGCCGTCGGGACTAGCGCTTACAATGAGCAGTACTTC
v_gene: TRBV15; j_gene: TRBJ2-7; abundance: many; d_gene: TRBD2; CDR3aa: CATSSGVKAGEADEQYF; CDR3nt: TGTGCCACCAGCTCCGGGGTAAAAGCGGGAGAGGCGGACGAGCAGTACTTC
v_gene: TRBV28; j_gene: TRBJ2-7; abundance: many; d_gene: .; CDR3aa: CASSLTGQDYEQYF; CDR3nt: TGTGCCAGCAGTTTAACGGGACAAGATTACGAGCAGTACTTC
v_gene: TRBV5-1; j_gene: TRBJ1-3; abundance: many; d_gene: .; CDR3aa: CASSLEGDDGNTIYF; CDR3nt: TGCGCCAGCAGCTTGGAGGGGGACGATGGAAACACCATATATTTT
v_gene: TRBV6-5; j_gene: TRBJ1-3; abundance: .; d_gene: .; CDR3aa: CASSLLYDSFSGNTIYF; CDR3nt: TGTGCCAGCAGTCTACTCTACGACAGTTTCTCTGGAAACACCATATATTTT